The rows below give T cell receptor beta chains drawn from one sample of a study of CD8+ T cells in alopecia areata. The data were produced by immunoSEQ multiplex PCR, yet TCRdb's version contains in-frame clones alone and is incomplete. The data contain about 190,000 clones, approximately 60% of them singletons. Here the sequenced sample was CD4+ T cells sorted from blood, taken at week 4, from a patient treated with tofacitinib. These TCRs come from a human donor with alopecia areata. Each CDR3 is given without its conserved first and last residue. Fields, in order: V gene, CDR3 protein.

v_call: TRBV7-9; cdr3_aa: ASSDPETAWREAF
v_call: TRBV6-1; cdr3_aa: ASTTEVYSHEQY
v_call: TRBV28; cdr3_aa: ASRRSAGGGQHGYT
v_call: TRBV20-1; cdr3_aa: SAAGRGEQY
v_call: TRBV21-1; cdr3_aa: ASSNFGEQF
v_call: TRBV7-9; cdr3_aa: ASSLYPGTKKAETQY
v_call: TRBV2; cdr3_aa: ASSESSPPSEQY
v_call: TRBV15; cdr3_aa: ATSRVGKSTNEKLF
v_call: TRBV29-1; cdr3_aa: SVSGGPREQF
v_call: TRBV29-1; cdr3_aa: SVGKANQPQH
v_call: TRBV29-1; cdr3_aa: SGFEIRETQY
v_call: TRBV29-1; cdr3_aa: SVARTVGNTEAF
v_call: TRBV29-1; cdr3_aa: SVEKDSAGYT
v_call: TRBV4-1; cdr3_aa: ASSRAVNTGELF
v_call: TRBV2; cdr3_aa: ASSAESYNEQF
v_call: TRBV10-3; cdr3_aa: AISEQNYEQY
v_call: TRBV2; cdr3_aa: AGGRTSNTGELF
v_call: TRBV23-1; cdr3_aa: ASWRQVPLSQH
v_call: TRBV11-1; cdr3_aa: ASSLDPGQSSYEQY
v_call: TRBV29-1; cdr3_aa: SVGQGISNQPQH
v_call: TRBV30; cdr3_aa: AWSVGLAGTDTQY
v_call: TRBV9; cdr3_aa: ASRGGDTDTQY
v_call: TRBV23-1; cdr3_aa: ASSCRDVDGYT
v_call: TRBV5-1; cdr3_aa: ASSLGDLAKNIQY